The sequence of this T cell receptor (beta chain) was determined in a study of T cell repertoires in cytomegalovirus infection (dated by TCRdb to the late 2010s). Some background on the complete study: The HLA type of each donor mattered for the analysis, because public TCR beta signatures pointed to carriage of CMV infection along with the matching HLA type. Beyond this particular receptor, the publication reports: Carriers of CMV infection plus the relevant HLA type were discriminated by the cumulative frequency of public TCR beta family members in the study cohort and in an independent roughly 340-donor cohort. The ex vivo response was dominated by HLA-C-restricted CMV-specific TCR beta clonotypes, which also provided the single most frequent clonotype in two of eight donors.

Turning to this clonotype: It has no known antigen specificity. No per-base quality is available; no much larger clone lies one base away.

Instrument used: Illumina HiSeq 1500. Using fastp at Q25 and MiXCR, TCRdb reprocessed the public reads and kept productive beta chains. Rows merge per CDR3 protein into single entries with the most common DNA and genes. The sample yields around 740,000 distinct CDR3 sequences; roughly 36% were counted once. Around 2.6% of the sample is in the top ten clones. The CDR3, from cysteine to phenylalanine, totals 17 residues. Only the CDR3 part of the read is kept: 51 bases, read in frame from the first base. V gives up 6 bases and J gives up 0 bases, and the segment between their germline ends measures 17 bases. CDR1 and CDR2, looked up from the germline V gene, are MNHNS and SASEGT.

Recombination connected TRBV6-1 to TRBJ1-4; a weak D assignment points to TRBD1 (6 bases agree). Sequencing was carried out using PBMCs. The TCR was taken from a human donor in good health (CMV status not recorded). Some clones in this sample may be carry-over from other donors' samples. The CDR3 loop reads CASSRTVAGATNEKLFF. The sequenced DNA: TGTGCCAGCAGCAGGACAGTGGCCGGTGCAACTAATGAAAAACTGTTTTTT.